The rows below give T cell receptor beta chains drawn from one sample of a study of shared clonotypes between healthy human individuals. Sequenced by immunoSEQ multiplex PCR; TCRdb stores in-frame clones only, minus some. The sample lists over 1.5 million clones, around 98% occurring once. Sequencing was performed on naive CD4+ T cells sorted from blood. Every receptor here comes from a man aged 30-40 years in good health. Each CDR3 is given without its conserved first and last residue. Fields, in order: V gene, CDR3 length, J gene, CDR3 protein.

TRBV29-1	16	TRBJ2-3	SVAGLAGGPVLTDTQY
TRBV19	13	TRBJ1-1	ASSIPSLGPHEAF
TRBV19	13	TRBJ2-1	ASSPGTFHPNEQF
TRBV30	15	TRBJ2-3	AWRLETANESTDTQY
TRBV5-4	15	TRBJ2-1	ASSPSKTSGDYNEQF
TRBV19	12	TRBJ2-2	ASSSGGVTGELF
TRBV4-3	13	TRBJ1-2	ASSHRQGGTYGYT
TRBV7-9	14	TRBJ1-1	ASSPDRGRLNTEAF
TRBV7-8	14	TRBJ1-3	ASSLASGVFGNTIY
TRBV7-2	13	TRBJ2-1	ASSLAFSGYNEQF
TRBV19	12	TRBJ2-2	ASTKPRGSGELF
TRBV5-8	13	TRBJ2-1	ASSLYGSSYNEQF
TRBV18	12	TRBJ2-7	ASSLTSGDYEQY
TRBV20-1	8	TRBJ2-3	SAPTHTQY
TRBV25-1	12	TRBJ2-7	ASSTRDNPYEQY
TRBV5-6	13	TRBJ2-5	ASSFGFSLQETQY
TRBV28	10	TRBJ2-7	ASSNAGYEQY
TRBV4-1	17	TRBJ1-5	ASSQEGGRTSRSNQPQH
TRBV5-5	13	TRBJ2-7	ASSSTRTDHYEQY
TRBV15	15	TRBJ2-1	ATSRDLAGGQHNEQF
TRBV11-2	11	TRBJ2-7	ASRGRDTYEQY
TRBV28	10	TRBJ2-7	ASSSGSYEQY
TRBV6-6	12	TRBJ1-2	ASSYPNEGEGYT
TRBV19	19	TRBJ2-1	ASSILPNLAGGPTSYNEQF
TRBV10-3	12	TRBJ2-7	ATLAGALSYEQY
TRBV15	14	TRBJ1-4	ATSKQGSLTNEKLF
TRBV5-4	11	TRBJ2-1	ASKLGAGAQQF
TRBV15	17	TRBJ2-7	ATSRRVGPRTTLIKEQY
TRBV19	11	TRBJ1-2	ASSPQDNYGYT
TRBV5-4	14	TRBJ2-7	ASSSAGQGNTHEQY
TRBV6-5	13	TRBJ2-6	ASSYPGSGANVLT
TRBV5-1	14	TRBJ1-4	ASSFGRVRVNEKLF
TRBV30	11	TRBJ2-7	AWSVGRLYEQY
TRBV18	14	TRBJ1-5	ASSPPGPTGNQPQH
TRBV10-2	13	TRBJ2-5	ASSEGGQGRETQY
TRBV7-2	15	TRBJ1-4	ASSLGWSGRINEKLF
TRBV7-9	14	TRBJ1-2	ASSPPGQGGNYGYT
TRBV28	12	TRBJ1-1	ASSLRRGWTEAF
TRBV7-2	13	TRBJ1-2	ASSPSIREHYGYT
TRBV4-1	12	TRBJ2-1	ASSLSPGNNEQF
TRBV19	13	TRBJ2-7	ASSTVGTASYEQY
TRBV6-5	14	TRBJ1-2	ASSYSVPVAFRGYT
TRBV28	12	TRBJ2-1	ASSLPGLGNEQF
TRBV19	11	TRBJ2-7	ASSSKRSAEQY
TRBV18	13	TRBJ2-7	ASSPSGTGGYEQY
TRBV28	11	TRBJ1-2	ASSWSQDYGYT
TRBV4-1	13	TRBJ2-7	ASSQTTGGFDEQY
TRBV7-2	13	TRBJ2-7	ASSFDRGAVYEQY
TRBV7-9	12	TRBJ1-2	ASSETGGAYGYT
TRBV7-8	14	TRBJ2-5	ASSPRFSRNQETQY
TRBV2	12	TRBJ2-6	ASSVPEGANVLT
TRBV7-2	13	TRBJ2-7	ASSLLAGGVYEQY
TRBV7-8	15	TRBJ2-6	ASSLQGIISGANVLT
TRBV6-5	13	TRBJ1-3	ASSYSTPAGNTIY